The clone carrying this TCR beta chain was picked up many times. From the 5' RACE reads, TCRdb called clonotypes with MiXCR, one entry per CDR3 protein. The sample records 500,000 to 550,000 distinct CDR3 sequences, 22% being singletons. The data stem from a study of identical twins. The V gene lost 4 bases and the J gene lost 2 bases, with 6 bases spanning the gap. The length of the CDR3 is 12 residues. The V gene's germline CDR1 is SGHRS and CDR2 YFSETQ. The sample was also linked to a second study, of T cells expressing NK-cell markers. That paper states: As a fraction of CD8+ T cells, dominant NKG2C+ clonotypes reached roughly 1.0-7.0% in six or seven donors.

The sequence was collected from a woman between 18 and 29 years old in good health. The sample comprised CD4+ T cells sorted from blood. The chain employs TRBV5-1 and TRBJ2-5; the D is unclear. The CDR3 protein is CASSAQQETQYF. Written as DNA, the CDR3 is TGCGCCAGCAGCGCACAGCAAGAGACCCAGTACTTC. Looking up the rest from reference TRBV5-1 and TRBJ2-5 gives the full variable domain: KAGVTQTPRYLIKTRGQQVTLSCSPISGHRSVSWYQQTPGQGLQFLFEYFSETQRNKGNFPGRFSGRQFSNSRSEMNVSTLELGDSALYLCASSAQQETQYFGPGTRLLVL.